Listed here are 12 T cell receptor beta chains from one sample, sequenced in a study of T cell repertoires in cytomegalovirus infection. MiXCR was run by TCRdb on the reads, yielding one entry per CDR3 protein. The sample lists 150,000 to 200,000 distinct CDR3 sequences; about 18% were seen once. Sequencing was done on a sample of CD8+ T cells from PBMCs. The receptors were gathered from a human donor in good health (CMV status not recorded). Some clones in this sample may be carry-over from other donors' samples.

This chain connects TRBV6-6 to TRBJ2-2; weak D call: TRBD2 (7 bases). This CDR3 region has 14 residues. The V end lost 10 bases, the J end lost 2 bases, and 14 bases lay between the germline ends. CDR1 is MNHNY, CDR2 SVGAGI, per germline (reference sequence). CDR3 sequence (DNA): TGTGCCACATGGAGGGGGGGCAACACCGGGGAGCTGTTTTTT. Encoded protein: CATWRGGNTGELFF.

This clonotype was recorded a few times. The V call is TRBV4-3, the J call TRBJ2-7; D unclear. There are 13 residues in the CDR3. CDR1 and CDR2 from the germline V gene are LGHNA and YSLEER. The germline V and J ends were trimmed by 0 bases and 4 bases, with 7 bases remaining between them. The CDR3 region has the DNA TGCGCCAGCAGCCAAGAGTCTGGGTACGAGCAGTACTTC. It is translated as CASSQESGYEQYF.

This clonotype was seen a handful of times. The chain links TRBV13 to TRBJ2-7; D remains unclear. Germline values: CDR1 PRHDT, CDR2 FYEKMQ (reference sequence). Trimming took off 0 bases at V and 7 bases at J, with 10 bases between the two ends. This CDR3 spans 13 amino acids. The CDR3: CASSLGPTREQYF. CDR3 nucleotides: TGTGCCAGCAGCTTAGGCCCAACGCGGGAGCAGTACTTC. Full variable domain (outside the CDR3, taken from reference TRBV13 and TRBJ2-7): AAGVIQSPRHLIKEKRETATLKCYPIPRHDTVYWYQQGPGQDPQFLISFYEKMQSDKGSIPDRFSAQQFSDYHSELNMSSLELGDSALYFCASSLGPTREQYFGPGTRLTVT.

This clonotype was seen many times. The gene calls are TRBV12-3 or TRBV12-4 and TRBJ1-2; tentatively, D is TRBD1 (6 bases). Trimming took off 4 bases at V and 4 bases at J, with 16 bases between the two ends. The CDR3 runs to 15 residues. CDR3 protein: CASSYGQSTGYGYTF. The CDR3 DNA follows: TGTGCCAGCAGTTATGGACAGTCTACAGGCTATGGCTACACCTTC.

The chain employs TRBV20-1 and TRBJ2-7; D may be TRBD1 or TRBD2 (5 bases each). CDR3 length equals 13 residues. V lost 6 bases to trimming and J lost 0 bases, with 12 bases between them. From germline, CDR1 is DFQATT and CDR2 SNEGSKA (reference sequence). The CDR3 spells CSAEKGTSYEQYF. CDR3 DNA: TGCAGTGCAGAGAAAGGGACCTCCTACGAGCAGTACTTC.

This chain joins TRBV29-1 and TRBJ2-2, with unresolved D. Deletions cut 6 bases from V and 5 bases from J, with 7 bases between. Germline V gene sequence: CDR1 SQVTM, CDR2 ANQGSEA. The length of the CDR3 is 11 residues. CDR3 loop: CSVGRTGELFF. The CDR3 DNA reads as TGCAGCGTGGGAAGAACCGGGGAGCTGTTTTTT.

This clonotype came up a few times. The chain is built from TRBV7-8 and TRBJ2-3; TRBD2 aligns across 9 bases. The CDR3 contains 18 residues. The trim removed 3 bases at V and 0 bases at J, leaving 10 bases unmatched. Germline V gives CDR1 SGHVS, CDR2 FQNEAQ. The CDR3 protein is CASSFPRGSGGSTDTQYF. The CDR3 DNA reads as TGTGCCAGCAGCTTCCCGCGGGGAAGCGGGGGGAGCACAGATACGCAGTATTTT. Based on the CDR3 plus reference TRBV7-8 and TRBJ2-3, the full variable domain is GAGVSQSPRYKVAKRGQDVALRCDPISGHVSLFWYQQALGQGPEFLTYFQNEAQLDKSGLPSDRFFAERPEGSVSTLKIQRTQQEDSAVYLCASSFPRGSGGSTDTQYFGPGTRLTVL.

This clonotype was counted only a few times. The DNA of the CDR3 is TGTGCCAGCAGTGCCACCCGGACTAGCGGAACCACAGATACGCAGTATTTT. This sequence encodes CASSATRTSGTTDTQYF. The chain couples TRBV25-1 to TRBJ2-3; 10 positions agree with TRBD2. With V trimmed by 4 bases and J by 2 bases, 9 bases remained unmatched. The CDR3 covers 17 residues. Germline V lookup: CDR1 MGHDK, CDR2 SYGVNS.

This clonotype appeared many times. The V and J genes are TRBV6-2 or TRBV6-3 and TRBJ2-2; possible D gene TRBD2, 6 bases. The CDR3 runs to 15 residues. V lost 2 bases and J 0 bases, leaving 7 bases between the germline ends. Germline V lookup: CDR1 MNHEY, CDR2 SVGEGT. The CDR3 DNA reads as TGTGCCAGCAGTTACGGACTAACGAACACCGGGGAGCTGTTTTTT. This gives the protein CASSYGLTNTGELFF.

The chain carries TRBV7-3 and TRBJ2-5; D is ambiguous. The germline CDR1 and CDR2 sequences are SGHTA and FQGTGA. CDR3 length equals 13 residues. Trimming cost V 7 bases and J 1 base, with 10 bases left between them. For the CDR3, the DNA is TGTGCCAGCATTCGGACGCCCCAAGAGACCCAGTACTTC. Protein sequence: CASIRTPQETQYF.

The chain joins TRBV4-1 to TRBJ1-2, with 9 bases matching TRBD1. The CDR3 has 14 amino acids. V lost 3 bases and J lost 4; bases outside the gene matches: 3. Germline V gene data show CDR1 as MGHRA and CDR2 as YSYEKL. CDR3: CASSQGQGGYGYTF. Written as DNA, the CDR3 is TGCGCCAGCAGCCAGGGACAGGGCGGCTATGGCTACACCTTC.

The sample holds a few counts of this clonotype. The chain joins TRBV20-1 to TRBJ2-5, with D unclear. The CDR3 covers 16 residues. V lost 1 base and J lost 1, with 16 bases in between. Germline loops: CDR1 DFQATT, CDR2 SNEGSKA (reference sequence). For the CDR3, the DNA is TGCAGTGCTAGAGGTTCCGCTTGGGTGAGCCAAGAGACCCAGTACTTC. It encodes CSARGSAWVSQETQYF.